The entry that follows covers one T cell receptor (beta chain) sequence. This sample was taken from a study of Ad26.COV2.S vaccination and SARS-CoV-2 variants. CDR3 length equals 14 residues. V gave up 4 bases and J gave up 5 bases; unmatched junction bases: 4. Germline V lookup: CDR1 SEHNR, CDR2 FQNEAQ (reference sequence). Treatment specified: around 19 received Ad26.COV2.S at low or high dose, single or two shots; roughly 5 received placebo; per-sample allocation not given. All samples were drawn on day 63, counting from the first vaccine or placebo injection. Repertoires were generated with immunoSEQ multiplex PCR, while TCRdb's copy carries only in-frame clones and drops some. The sample gives about 350,000 clones, approximately 90% of which show up once; around 6.1% is in the top ten.

The rearrangement links TRBV7-9 to TRBJ2-5; 10 bases map to TRBD1. This sample comprised peripheral blood, obtained in a trial of Ad26.COV2.S vaccine versus placebo. The origin of this receptor is a person aged 18 to 59 who received the Ad26.COV2.S COVID-19 vaccine or a placebo. Written as DNA, the CDR3 is TGTGCCAGCAGCTCCGACAGGGGGCTGGAGACCCAGTACTTC. Translated: CASSSDRGLETQYF.